What follows are 3 T cell receptor beta chains derived from one specimen sequenced in a study of blood T cells in healthy people across ages. A second PCR of about 7 to 12 cycles used a sample-barcoded 5' primer and a J-beta primer mix. MiXCR was run by TCRdb on the 5' RACE reads, yielding one entry per CDR3 protein. The table includes some 900,000 distinct CDR3 sequences, around 48% detected once. The sample comprised blood. The source is a young man in good health.

Of note for this clonotype: The conserved phenylalanine or tryptophan normally closing the CDR3 is absent here, so this likely arose from a read error. The CDR3 loop reads CSASYRQETQYL. CDR3 in DNA: TGCAGTGCTAGCTATAGGCAAGAGACCCAGTACCTC. The chain recombines TRBV20-1 with TRBJ2-5; D remains unclear. V lost 3 bases and J lost 2, with 7 bases in between. This CDR3 is built from 12 residues. From germline, CDR1 is DFQATT and CDR2 SNEGSKA (reference sequence).

This clonotype turned up a few times. The rearrangement joins TRBV2 to TRBJ1-5; TRBD1 matches at 10 bases. The germline gives CDR1 SNHLY, CDR2 FYNNEI. The junction had 2 bases not matched to a gene; V was cut back by 6 bases and J by 3 bases. CDR3 length: 14 residues. The CDR3 coding sequence is TGTGCCAGCAGGGGGACAGGGGACAATCAGCCCCAGCATTTT. Translated: CASRGTGDNQPQHF. The full variable domain, its missing parts supplied by reference TRBV2 and TRBJ1-5, is EPEVTQTPSHQVTQMGQEVILRCVPISNHLYFYWYRQILGQKVEFLVSFYNNEISEKSEIFDDQFSVERPDGSNFTLKIRSTKLEDSAMYFCASRGTGDNQPQHFGDGTRLSIL.

The rearrangement uses TRBV9 and TRBJ2-1; the match to TRBD2 covers 10 bases. Trimming removed 0 bases from V and 6 bases from J; junction bases left unmatched: 3. In germline, CDR1 is SGDLS, CDR2 YYNGEE. CDR3 length: 15 amino acids. CDR3 sequence: CASSVGSSGGNEQFF. In DNA form, the CDR3 reads TGTGCCAGCAGCGTAGGTTCTAGCGGGGGCAATGAGCAGTTCTTC.